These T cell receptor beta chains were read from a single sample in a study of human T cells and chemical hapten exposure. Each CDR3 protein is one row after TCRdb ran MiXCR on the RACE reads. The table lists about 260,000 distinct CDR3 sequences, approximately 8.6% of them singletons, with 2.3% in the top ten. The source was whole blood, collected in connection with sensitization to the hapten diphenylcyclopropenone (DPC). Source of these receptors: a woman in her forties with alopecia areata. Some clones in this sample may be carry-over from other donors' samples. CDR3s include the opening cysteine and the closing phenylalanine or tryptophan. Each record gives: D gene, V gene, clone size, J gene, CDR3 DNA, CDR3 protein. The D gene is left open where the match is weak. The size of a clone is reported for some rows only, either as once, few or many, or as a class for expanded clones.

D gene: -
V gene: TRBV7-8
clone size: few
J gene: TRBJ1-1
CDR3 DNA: TGTGCCAGCAGCTTACTCAGGGGCGGCCTCAGCTCCTTGAACACTGAAGCTTTCTTT
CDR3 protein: CASSLLRGGLSSLNTEAFF

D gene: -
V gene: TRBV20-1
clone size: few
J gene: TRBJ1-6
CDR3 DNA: TGCAGTGCTAAGCTGGCAGGGGCTAGATCACCCCTCCACTTT
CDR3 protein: CSAKLAGARSPLHF

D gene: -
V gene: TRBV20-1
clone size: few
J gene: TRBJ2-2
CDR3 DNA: TGCAGTGCTGGAAGGGGGGGTAACACCGGGGAGCTGTTTTTT
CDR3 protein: CSAGRGGNTGELFF

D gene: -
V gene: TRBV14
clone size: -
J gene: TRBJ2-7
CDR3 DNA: TGTGCCAGCAGCCAAGATATATGGTCCCACGAGCAGTACTTC
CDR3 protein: CASSQDIWSHEQYF

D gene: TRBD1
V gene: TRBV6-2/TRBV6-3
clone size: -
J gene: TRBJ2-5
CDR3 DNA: TGTGCCAGCAGGTCCGGGACAGGGGACGAGACCCAGTACTTC
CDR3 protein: CASRSGTGDETQYF

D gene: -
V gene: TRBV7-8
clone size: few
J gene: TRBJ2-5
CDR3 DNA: TGTGCCAGCGCGGAAGGGCTACAAGAGACCCAGTACTTC
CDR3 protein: CASAEGLQETQYF

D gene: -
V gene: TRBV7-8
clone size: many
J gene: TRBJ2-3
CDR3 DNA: TGTGCCAGCAACAGTCTTCCAGATACGCAGTATTTT
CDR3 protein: CASNSLPDTQYF

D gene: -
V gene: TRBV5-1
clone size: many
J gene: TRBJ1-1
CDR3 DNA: TGCGCCAGCAGCGGGGGCAACACTGAAGCTTTCTTT
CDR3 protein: CASSGGNTEAFF

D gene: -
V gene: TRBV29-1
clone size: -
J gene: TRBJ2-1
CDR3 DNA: TGCAGCGTTGAAAGCAGGGCCCGGGGTGAGCAGTTCTTC
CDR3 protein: CSVESRARGEQFF

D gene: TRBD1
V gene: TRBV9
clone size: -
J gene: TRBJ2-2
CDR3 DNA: TGTGCCAGCAGCTCGGACAGGGGAAACACCGGGGAGCTGTTTTTT
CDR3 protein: CASSSDRGNTGELFF

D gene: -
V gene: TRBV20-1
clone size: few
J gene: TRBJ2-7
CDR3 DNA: TGCAGTGCTAGAGGCCCGACAGGTTGGGAGCAGTACTTC
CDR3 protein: CSARGPTGWEQYF

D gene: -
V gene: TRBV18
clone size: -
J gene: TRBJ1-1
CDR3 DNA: TGTGCCAGCTCACCACAGGGGTTGGCCACTGAAGCTTTCTTT
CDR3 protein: CASSPQGLATEAFF

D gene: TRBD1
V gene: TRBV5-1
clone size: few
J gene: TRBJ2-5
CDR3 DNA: TGCGCCAACAGCCGACAGGGAGAGACCCAGTACTTC
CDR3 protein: CANSRQGETQYF

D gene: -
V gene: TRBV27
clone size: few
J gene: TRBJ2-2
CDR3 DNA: TGTGCCAGCAGTTTGAAGGGGAAAGCCGGGGAGCTGTTTTTT
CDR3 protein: CASSLKGKAGELFF

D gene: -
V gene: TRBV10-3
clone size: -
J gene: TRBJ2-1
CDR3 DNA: TGTGCCGCCGGTCTCCAGGGGTGGGGTGAGCAGTTCTTC
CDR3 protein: CAAGLQGWGEQFF